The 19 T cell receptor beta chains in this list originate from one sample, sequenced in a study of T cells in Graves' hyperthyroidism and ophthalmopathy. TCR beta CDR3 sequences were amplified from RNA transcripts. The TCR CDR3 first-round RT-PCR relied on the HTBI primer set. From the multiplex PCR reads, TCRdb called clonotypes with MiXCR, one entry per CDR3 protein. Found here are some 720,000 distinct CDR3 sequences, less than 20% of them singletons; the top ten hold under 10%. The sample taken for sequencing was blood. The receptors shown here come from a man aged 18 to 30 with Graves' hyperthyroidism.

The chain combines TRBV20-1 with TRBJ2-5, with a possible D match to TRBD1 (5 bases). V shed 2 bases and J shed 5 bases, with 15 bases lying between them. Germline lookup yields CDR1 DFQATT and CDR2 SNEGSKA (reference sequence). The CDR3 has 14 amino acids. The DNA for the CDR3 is TGCAGTGCTAGATCGAAAGGGGCAGGGGAGACCCAGTACTTC. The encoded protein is CSARSKGAGETQYF.

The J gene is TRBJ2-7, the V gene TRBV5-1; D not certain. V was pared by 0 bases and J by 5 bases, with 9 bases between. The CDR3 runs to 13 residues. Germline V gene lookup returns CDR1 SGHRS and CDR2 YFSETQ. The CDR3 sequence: CASSLAIGHEQYF. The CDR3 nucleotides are TGCGCCAGCAGCTTGGCTATCGGGCACGAGCAGTACTTC.

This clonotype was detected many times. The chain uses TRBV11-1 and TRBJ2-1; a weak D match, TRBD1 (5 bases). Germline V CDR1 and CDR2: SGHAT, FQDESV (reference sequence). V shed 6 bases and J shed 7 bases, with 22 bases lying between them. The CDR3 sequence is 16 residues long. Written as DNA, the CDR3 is TGTGCCAGCAGACACACGAACCAGGGTTTGGGGAATGAGCAGTTCTTC. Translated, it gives CASRHTNQGLGNEQFF.

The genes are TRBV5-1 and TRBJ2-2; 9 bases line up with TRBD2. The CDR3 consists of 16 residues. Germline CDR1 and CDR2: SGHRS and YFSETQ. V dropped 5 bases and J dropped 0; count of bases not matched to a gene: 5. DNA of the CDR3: TGCGCCAGCAGTTCTACTAGCGGGCCGAACACCGGGGAGCTGTTTTTT. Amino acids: CASSSTSGPNTGELFF.

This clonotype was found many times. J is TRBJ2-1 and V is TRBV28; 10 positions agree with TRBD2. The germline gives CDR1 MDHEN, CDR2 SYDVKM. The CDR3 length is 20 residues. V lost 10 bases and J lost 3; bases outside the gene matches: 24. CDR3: CATQLNVRTSGMGFYNEQFF. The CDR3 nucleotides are TGTGCCACCCAGTTGAATGTTCGAACTAGCGGGATGGGATTCTACAATGAGCAGTTCTTC.

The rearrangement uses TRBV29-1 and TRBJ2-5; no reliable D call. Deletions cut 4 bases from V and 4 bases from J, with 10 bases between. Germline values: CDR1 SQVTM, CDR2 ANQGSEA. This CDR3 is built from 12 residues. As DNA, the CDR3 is TGCAGCGTTGTAACAATCCGAGAGACCCAGTACTTC. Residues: CSVVTIRETQYF.

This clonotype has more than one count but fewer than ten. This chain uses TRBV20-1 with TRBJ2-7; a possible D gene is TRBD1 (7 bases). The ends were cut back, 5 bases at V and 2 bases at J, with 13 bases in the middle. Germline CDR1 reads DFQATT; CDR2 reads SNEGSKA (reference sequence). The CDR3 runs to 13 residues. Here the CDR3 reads CSAGGTAAYEQYF. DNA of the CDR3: TGCAGTGCTGGAGGGACAGCCGCCTACGAGCAGTACTTC.

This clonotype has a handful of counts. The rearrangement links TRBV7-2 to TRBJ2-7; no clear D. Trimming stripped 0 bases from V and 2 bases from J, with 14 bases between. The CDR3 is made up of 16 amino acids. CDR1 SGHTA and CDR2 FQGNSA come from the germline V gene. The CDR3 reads CASSLAHPPRTYEQYF. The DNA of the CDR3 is TGTGCCAGCAGCTTAGCGCACCCCCCGAGGACCTACGAGCAGTACTTC.

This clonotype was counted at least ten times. The CDR3 loop is CASSLKVGGPTDTQYF. The CDR3 region has the DNA TGTGCCAGCAGCTTAAAGGTGGGAGGGCCTACAGATACGCAGTATTTT. This chain links TRBV7-3 with TRBJ2-3; 7 nucleotides line up with TRBD2. V dropped 1 base and J dropped 3; count of bases not matched to a gene: 7. The CDR3 runs to 16 residues. CDR1 is SGHTA and CDR2 is FQGTGA in the germline V gene.

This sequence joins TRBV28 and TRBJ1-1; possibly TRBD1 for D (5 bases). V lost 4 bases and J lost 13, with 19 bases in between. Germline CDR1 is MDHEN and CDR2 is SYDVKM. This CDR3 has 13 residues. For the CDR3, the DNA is TGTGCCAGCAGTTCGCGCCTCTTGGGGCGCGTTTTCTTT. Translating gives CASSSRLLGRVFF.

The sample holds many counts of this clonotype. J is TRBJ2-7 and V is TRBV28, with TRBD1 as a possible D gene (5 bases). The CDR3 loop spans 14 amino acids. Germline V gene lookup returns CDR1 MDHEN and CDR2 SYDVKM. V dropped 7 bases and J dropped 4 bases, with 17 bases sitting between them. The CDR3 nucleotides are TGTGCCAGCATCCAGGGCCGAGAAAGATACGAGCAGTACTTC. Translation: CASIQGRERYEQYF.

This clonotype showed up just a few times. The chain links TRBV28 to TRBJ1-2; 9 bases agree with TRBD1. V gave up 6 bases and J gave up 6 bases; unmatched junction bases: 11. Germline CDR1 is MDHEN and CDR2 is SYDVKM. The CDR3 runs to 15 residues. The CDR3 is CASSTLGTGQNGYTF. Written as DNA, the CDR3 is TGTGCCAGCAGCACACTGGGGACAGGGCAGAATGGCTACACCTTC.

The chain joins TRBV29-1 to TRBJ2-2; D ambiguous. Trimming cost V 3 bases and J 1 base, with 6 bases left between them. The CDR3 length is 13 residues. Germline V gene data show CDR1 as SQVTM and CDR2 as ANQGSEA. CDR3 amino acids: CSVDGLNTGELFF. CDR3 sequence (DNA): TGCAGCGTTGATGGTTTGAACACCGGGGAGCTGTTTTTT.

The CDR3 DNA sequence: TGTGCCAGCAGGGGGGACCCTCAGGTTGAGCAGTTCTTC. The encoded protein is CASRGDPQVEQFF. The chain carries TRBV5-6 and TRBJ2-1, with D possibly called TRBD1 or TRBD2 (5 bases each). V lost 5 bases and J 9 bases, leaving 15 bases between the germline ends. Germline-derived CDR1 and CDR2 are SGHDT and YYEEEE. The CDR3 has 13 residues.

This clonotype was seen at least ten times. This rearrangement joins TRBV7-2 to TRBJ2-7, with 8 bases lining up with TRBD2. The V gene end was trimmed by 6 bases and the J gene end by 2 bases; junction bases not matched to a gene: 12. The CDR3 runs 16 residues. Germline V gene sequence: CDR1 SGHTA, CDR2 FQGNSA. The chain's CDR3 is CASSQGSSGSPYEQYF. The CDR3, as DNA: TGTGCCAGCAGTCAAGGGTCTAGCGGGTCCCCCTACGAGCAGTACTTC. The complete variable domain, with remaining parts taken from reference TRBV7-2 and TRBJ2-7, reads GAGVSQSPSNKVTEKGKDVELRCDPISGHTALYWYRQSLGQGLEFLIYFQGNSAPDKSGLPSDRFSAERTGGSVSTLTIQRTQQEDSAVYLCASSQGSSGSPYEQYFGPGTRLTVT.

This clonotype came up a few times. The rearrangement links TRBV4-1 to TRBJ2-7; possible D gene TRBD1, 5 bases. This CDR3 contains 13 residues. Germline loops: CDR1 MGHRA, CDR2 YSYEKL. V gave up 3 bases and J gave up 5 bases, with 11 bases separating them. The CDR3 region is CASSHARVHEQYF. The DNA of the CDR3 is TGCGCCAGCAGCCACGCCAGGGTCCACGAGCAGTACTTC.

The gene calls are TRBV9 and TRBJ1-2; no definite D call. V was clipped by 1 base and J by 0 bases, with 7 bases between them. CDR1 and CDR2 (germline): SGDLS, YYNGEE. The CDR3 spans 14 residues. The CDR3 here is CASSVSRTNYGYTF. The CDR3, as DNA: TGTGCCAGCAGCGTATCCAGGACTAACTATGGCTACACCTTC.

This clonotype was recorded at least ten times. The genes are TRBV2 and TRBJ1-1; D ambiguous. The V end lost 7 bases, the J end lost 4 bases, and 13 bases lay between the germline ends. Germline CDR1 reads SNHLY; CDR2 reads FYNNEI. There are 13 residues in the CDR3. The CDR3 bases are TGTGCCAGCAATTGGGCCCTACGCACTGAAGCTTTCTTT. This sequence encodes CASNWALRTEAFF.

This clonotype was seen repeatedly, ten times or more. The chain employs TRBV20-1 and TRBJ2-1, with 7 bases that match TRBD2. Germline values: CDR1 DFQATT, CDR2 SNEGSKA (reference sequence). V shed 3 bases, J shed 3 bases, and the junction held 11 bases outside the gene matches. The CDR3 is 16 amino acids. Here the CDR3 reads CSARSVGGSFYNEQFF. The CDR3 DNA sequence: TGCAGTGCTAGGAGCGTGGGCGGGAGCTTCTACAATGAGCAGTTCTTC.